This T cell receptor beta chain derives from a study of Ad26.COV2.S vaccination and SARS-CoV-2 variants. Whole-study context: Donor participated within the Ad26.COV2.S arm of the COV1001 trial. Study-level findings and limits: People given the vaccine had a wider spike-specific TCR breadth than placebo recipients did.

Trimming shortened V by 3 bases and J by 4 bases, and 15 bases separated the two germline ends. The CDR3 is 16 amino acids. Germline-derived CDR1 and CDR2 are SNHLY and FYNNEI. Treatment given: some 20 received Ad26.COV2.S at low or high dose, single or two shots; 5 received placebo; per-sample allocation not given. Material that was analyzed had been drawn on day 63 after the first vaccine or placebo injection. Comment on this clone: Its antigen is still unknown.

Here immunoSEQ multiplex PCR was the method, and the copy in TCRdb shows in-frame clones only, minus some. The table includes about 320,000 clones, about 82% detected once. V usage is TRBV2 and J usage is TRBJ2-2; D assignment may be TRBD1 or TRBD2 (5 bases each). The receptor was isolated from a person between 18 and 65 years old who received the Ad26.COV2.S COVID-19 vaccine or a placebo. This sample comprised peripheral blood, obtained in a trial of Ad26.COV2.S vaccine versus placebo. Here the CDR3 reads CASSERQRVSTGELFF. The CDR3 DNA reads TGTGCCAGCAGTGAGCGACAGAGGGTTAGCACCGGGGAGCTGTTTTTT.